This T cell receptor (beta chain) comes out of a study of cytomegalovirus exposure and HLA in healthy donors. Findings and caveats of the study: A link between a missense DCLRE1C variant and TCR beta V- and J-gene trimming emerged from a later analysis. A few chains linked to CMV were shown in vitro to be specific for CMV antigens.

With respect to this clone: Its antigen is unknown.

Primers for the PCR totalled 60 Vbeta and 13 Jbeta. Produced via immunoSEQ multiplex PCR; TCRdb's table is partial and in-frame only. Of 150,000 to 200,000 clones in the sample, 62% were seen once. Germline V gene lookup returns CDR1 LNHNV and CDR2 YYDKDF (reference sequence). This CDR3 spans 16 amino acids. Trimming took 4 bases from V and 6 from J; bases not matched to a gene: 9. This rearrangement joins TRBV15 to TRBJ1-5, with TRBD1 identical over 10 bases. The TCR was taken from a man aged 35-49 years in good health and CMV-seronegative. Sequenced sample: PBMCs. The CDR3 bases are TGTGCCACCAGCAACTGGGACAGGGGACTCACTCAGCCCCAGCATTTT. Its protein is CATSNWDRGLTQPQHF.